The present entry profiles one T cell receptor beta chain with its context. The source of the sample is a study of T cell changes during pregnancy in multiple sclerosis. This CDR3 has 11 residues. Germline V gene sequence: CDR1 MNHEY, CDR2 SVGAGI. The junction had 4 bases not matched to a gene; V was cut back by 7 bases and J by 8 bases. Measured with immunoSEQ multiplex PCR; TCRdb has only the in-frame clones, and not every one. The data contain about 57,000 clones, 92% of them seen just once; the ten biggest clones take up roughly 0.2%. This sequence joins TRBV6-5 and TRBJ1-1; 7 bases match TRBD1. This material consisted of CD4+ T cells from peripheral blood mononuclear cells, taken in the second trimester of pregnancy. The sequence came from a female donor with multiple sclerosis, enrolled in a pregnancy study. CDR3 protein: CASTRQGEAFF. CDR3 in DNA: TGTGCCAGCACGCGACAGGGAGAAGCTTTCTTT.